Below, 16 T cell receptor beta chains from the same sample are listed, as sequenced in a study of T cell changes during pregnancy in multiple sclerosis. Sequencing was performed with immunoSEQ multiplex PCR; in TCRdb, only in-frame clones are kept and a portion is missing. The sample carries over 30,000 clones, 80% to 90% recorded once. The sample in question was CD8+ T cells from peripheral blood mononuclear cells, obtained in the third trimester of pregnancy. The source is a female donor with multiple sclerosis, enrolled in a pregnancy study.

The chain is built from TRBV11-2 and TRBJ2-3; 7 bases are a match to TRBD2. The V segment lost 3 bases and the J segment 3 bases; nucleotides outside the gene matches: 6. Germline loops: CDR1 SGHAT, CDR2 FQNNGV. The CDR3 totals 15 residues. The CDR3 here is CASSLGGGETDTQYF. CDR3 DNA sequence: TGTGCCAGCAGCTTGGGCGGGGGTGAGACAGATACGCAGTATTTT.

The chain combines TRBV27 with TRBJ1-1; no reliable D call. V gave up 4 bases and J gave up 6 bases, with 21 bases separating them. Per germline, CDR1 MNHEY and CDR2 SMNVEV (reference sequence). CDR3 length: 16 amino acids. In DNA form, the CDR3 reads TGTGCCAGCAGTTCTTTATCATACCCCGCTATAGCTGAAGCTTTCTTT. Translated, it gives CASSSLSYPAIAEAFF.

This clone was picked up one time. The J gene is TRBJ2-3, the V gene TRBV2; TRBD1 might be the D (5 bases). Germline V gene sequence: CDR1 SNHLY, CDR2 FYNNEI. V lost 5 bases, J lost 4 bases, and 19 bases lay in between. The CDR3 has 16 amino acids. This CDR3 reads CASSNPTAFGADTQYF. The CDR3 DNA reads as TGTGCCAGCAGTAATCCGACAGCCTTTGGGGCAGATACGCAGTATTTT.

The V gene is TRBV18, the J gene TRBJ1-4, with TRBD1 matching over 10 bases. Germline V CDR1 and CDR2: KGHSH, LQKENI. V lost 0 bases and J lost 10; bases outside the gene matches: 8. This CDR3 spans 16 amino acids. The CDR3 nucleotides are TGTGCCAGCTCACCACCCTCCGGGACAGGGGTGCTAAAACTGTTTTTT. Encoded protein: CASSPPSGTGVLKLFF.

The chain carries TRBV5-6 and TRBJ1-5; perhaps TRBD1 as D (5 bases). Looked up from germline, CDR1 is SGHDT and CDR2 is YYEEEE. The germline V and J ends were trimmed by 3 bases and 8 bases, with 9 bases remaining between them. This CDR3 spans 12 amino acids. The CDR3 DNA reads TGTGCCAGCAGCTGGGGGGGGGAGCCCCAGCATTTT. As protein: CASSWGGEPQHF.

This chain joins TRBV7-9 and TRBJ1-5; 8 bases align to TRBD1. This CDR3 region has 15 residues. Trimming cost V 4 bases and J 5 bases; bases outside gene matches: 7. Germline V CDR1 and CDR2: SEHNR, FQNEAQ (reference sequence). The chain's CDR3 is CASSSDREADQPQHF. DNA of the CDR3: TGTGCCAGCAGCTCGGACAGGGAAGCGGATCAGCCCCAGCATTTT.

CDR3: CASSLTGQGVRHGYTF. CDR3 in DNA: TGTGCCAGCAGCTTAACGGGACAGGGGGTCCGGCATGGCTACACCTTC. The chain employs TRBV7-3 and TRBJ1-2, with 11 nucleotides matching TRBD1. There are 16 residues in the CDR3. Germline V gene lookup returns CDR1 SGHTA and CDR2 FQGTGA. The V gene end was trimmed by 0 bases and the J gene end by 6 bases; junction bases not matched to a gene: 6. The complete variable domain, with remaining parts taken from reference TRBV7-3 and TRBJ1-2, reads GAGVSQTPSNKVTEKGKYVELRCDPISGHTALYWYRQSLGQGPEFLIYFQGTGAADDSGLPNDRFFAVRPEGSVSTLKIQRTERGDSAVYLCASSLTGQGVRHGYTFGSGTRLTVV.

The chain recombines TRBV5-6 with TRBJ1-4; D is uncertain. Germline V gene lookup returns CDR1 SGHDT and CDR2 YYEEEE. Trimming shortened V by 2 bases and J by 3 bases, and 14 bases separated the two germline ends. The CDR3 extends over 16 amino acids. The chain's CDR3 is CASSLGPGRPNEKLFF. Here the CDR3 DNA reads TGTGCCAGCAGCTTAGGCCCCGGGAGGCCTAATGAAAAACTGTTTTTT.

This clone is termed medium-sized (0.01 to 0.1%). The rearrangement links TRBV6-6 to TRBJ1-4, with 7 bases matching TRBD1. Germline V gene data show CDR1 as MNHNY and CDR2 as SVGAGI (reference sequence). This CDR3 is 14 amino acids long. Trimming removed 5 bases from V and 8 bases from J; junction bases left unmatched: 8. CDR3 in DNA: TGTGCCAGCAGTCAGACAGGGATCGGGGAAAAACTGTTTTTT. It specifies CASSQTGIGEKLFF.

The rearrangement uses TRBV9 and TRBJ1-6, with D possibly matching TRBD1 (5 bases). Trimming took off 4 bases at V and 8 bases at J, with 16 bases between the two ends. In germline, CDR1 is SGDLS, CDR2 YYNGEE. The length of the CDR3 is 15 residues. CDR3 loop: CASSSSGAKDSPLHF. CDR3 nucleotides: TGTGCCAGCAGCTCCAGTGGGGCTAAGGATTCACCCCTCCACTTT.

This rearrangement joins TRBV11-3 to TRBJ2-2, with TRBD2 matching 8 bases. This CDR3 is built from 15 residues. Per the germline V gene, CDR1 is SGHNT and CDR2 is YENEEA. Trimming took 5 bases from V and 5 from J; bases not matched to a gene: 7. The CDR3 region is CASSLSSGSTGELFF. CDR3 DNA: TGTGCCAGCAGCCTATCTAGCGGGTCAACCGGGGAGCTGTTTTTT.

The sample holds a few counts of this clone. The chain couples TRBV15 to TRBJ1-1; 10 nucleotides line up with TRBD1. V shed 2 bases and J 1 base; nucleotides not matched to a gene: 10. CDR1 is LNHNV and CDR2 is YYDKDF in the germline V gene (reference sequence). This CDR3 has 18 residues. CDR3: CATSRYRQGAEWNTEAFF. For the CDR3, the DNA is TGTGCCACCAGCAGATATAGACAGGGGGCTGAATGGAACACTGAAGCTTTCTTT.

This clone showed up just once. The chain uses TRBV5-1 and TRBJ1-3; 7 bases fit TRBD1. Germline CDR1 SGHRS, CDR2 YFSETQ. The CDR3 spans 16 residues. After removal of 0 bases from V and 1 base from J, the junction contained 4 bases not matched to a gene. In nucleotides, the CDR3 is TGCGCCAGCAGCTTGGATAGGGGGCTTTCTGGAAACACCATATATTTT. This gives the protein CASSLDRGLSGNTIYF. The variable domain in full, with the rest retrieved from reference TRBV5-1 and TRBJ1-3, is KAGVTQTPRYLIKTRGQQVTLSCSPISGHRSVSWYQQTPGQGLQFLFEYFSETQRNKGNFPGRFSGRQFSNSRSEMNVSTLELGDSALYLCASSLDRGLSGNTIYFGEGSWLTVV.

V is TRBV5-6 and J is TRBJ1-1; D ambiguous. CDR1 SGHDT and CDR2 YYEEEE come from the germline V gene. Trimming left V 0 bases short and J 0 bases short, with 3 bases between. There are 13 residues in the CDR3. The CDR3, as DNA: TGTGCCAGCAGCTTGGTAGTGAACACTGAAGCTTTCTTT. It codes for CASSLVVNTEAFF.

The chain links TRBV4-1 to TRBJ1-2; D unclear. This CDR3 has 11 amino acids. V was shortened by 0 bases and J by 7 bases, with 3 bases between the two germline ends. CDR1 is MGHRA and CDR2 is YSYEKL in the germline V gene. The CDR3 region has the DNA TGCGCCAGCAGCCAAGATCTTGGCTACACCTTC. Its translation is CASSQDLGYTF.

This clone showed up just once. The chain uses TRBV7-8 and TRBJ1-2, with 8 bases fitting TRBD1. The CDR3 length is 16 residues. Per germline, CDR1 SGHVS and CDR2 FQNEAQ. Trimming removed 2 bases from V and 3 bases from J; junction bases left unmatched: 8. CDR3 residues: CASSLRDRIWDYGYTF. The CDR3 DNA sequence: TGTGCCAGCAGCTTACGGGACAGGATTTGGGACTATGGCTACACCTTC.